This T cell receptor (beta chain) was profiled in a study of Ad26.COV2.S vaccination and SARS-CoV-2 variants. Clones were read by immunoSEQ multiplex PCR, and TCRdb kept only the in-frame ones, dropping some. The table lists more than 400,000 clones, 90% of them singletons, with roughly 4% in the top ten. Treatment in this sample: 15 to 20 received Ad26.COV2.S at low or high dose, single or two shots; roughly five received placebo; per-sample allocation not given. Repertoires come from day 63 after the first vaccine or placebo injection. Germline V lookup: CDR1 SGHTA, CDR2 FQGNSA. The CDR3 runs 12 residues. The ends were cut back, 4 bases at V and 5 bases at J, with 8 bases in the middle.

This TCR was sampled from a person aged 18-60 years who received the Ad26.COV2.S COVID-19 vaccine or a placebo. Sequencing was performed on peripheral blood, taken in a trial of Ad26.COV2.S vaccine versus placebo. V is TRBV7-2 and J is TRBJ2-5; no definite D call. In DNA form, the CDR3 reads TGTGCCAGCAGCTCCGATACCGAGACCCAGTACTTC. Amino acid sequence: CASSSDTETQYF.